The clone carrying this T cell receptor beta chain was counted a few times. Peripheral blood was drawn, approximately 9.7 milliliters per donor. This sample was taken from a study of blood T cells in healthy people across ages. Alongside a J-beta primer mix, a sample-barcoded 5' primer served in a second PCR lasting roughly 6 to 11 cycles. TCRdb redid the calling of the 5' RACE reads with MiXCR, one entry per CDR3 protein. The sample includes about 630,000 distinct CDR3 sequences, roughly 21% of them seen just once. The sequence came from a man between 65 and 85 years old in good health. Sequencing used blood.

CDR3: CATMTTYEQYF. Written as DNA, the CDR3 is TGTGCCACCATGACTACCTACGAGCAGTACTTC. The J gene is TRBJ2-7, the V gene TRBV28; D is possibly TRBD2 (5 bases). The CDR3 is made up of 11 amino acids. V lost 10 bases and J lost 2, with 9 bases in between. CDR1 is MDHEN, CDR2 SYDVKM, per germline.